The 2 T cell receptor beta chains below all came from one sample that was sequenced in a study of blood T cell repertoires in COVID-19. Method: immunoSEQ multiplex PCR; TCRdb's copy keeps in-frame clones and lacks some. The sample includes about 120,000 clones, about 89% of them seen just once. Sequences were obtained from peripheral blood. Source of these receptors: a woman in her 70s with COVID-19, enrolled during active disease.

The gene calls are TRBV7-9 and TRBJ2-3; possibly TRBD2 for D (5 bases). CDR1 and CDR2 from the germline V gene are SEHNR and FQNEAQ (reference sequence). The ends were cut back, 5 bases at V and 10 bases at J, with 13 bases in the middle. The CDR3 runs to 12 residues. The CDR3 protein is CASSTEGWAQYF. The CDR3 nucleotides read TGTGCCAGCAGCACAGAGGGTTGGGCGCAGTATTTT.

The table lists this clone with a few counts. The chain uses TRBV7-9 and TRBJ1-2; TRBD1 matches 9 bases. The CDR3 has 13 amino acids. Germline V gene lookup returns CDR1 SEHNR and CDR2 FQNEAQ (reference sequence). Losses at the gene ends were 8 bases for V and 5 bases for J; bases not matched to a gene: 6. As DNA, the CDR3 is TGTGCCAGCCCAAGGACAGGGGAGTATGGCTACACCTTC. Translating gives CASPRTGEYGYTF.